Shown below are 21 T cell receptor beta chains from a single sample sequenced in a study of cytomegalovirus exposure and HLA in healthy donors. Primers for the PCR totalled 60 Vbeta and 13 Jbeta. Profiling relied on immunoSEQ multiplex PCR, and the TCRdb table lists in-frame clones only, not all of them. Of 120,000 to 150,000 clones in the sample, 82% were seen once. Source material: PBMCs. The receptor set was obtained from a male donor in good health and CMV-seronegative.

The chain employs TRBV28 and TRBJ1-5; TRBD1 matches 7 bases. CDR1 is MDHEN and CDR2 is SYDVKM in the germline V gene. CDR3 length: 13 residues. J gave up 3 bases and V 6 bases, and 2 bases lay outside the gene matches. CDR3 nucleotide sequence: TGTGCCAGCAGAACAGGGGTCAATCAGCCCCAGCATTTT. It is translated as CASRTGVNQPQHF.

The chain uses TRBV9 and TRBJ2-2; 8 bases agree with TRBD2. Germline V CDR1 and CDR2: SGDLS, YYNGEE. The CDR3 length is 16 residues. With V trimmed by 3 bases and J by 5 bases, 9 bases remained unmatched. The CDR3 nucleotides are TGTGCCAGCAGCGAAGGGGTAGCGGGACAAACCGGGGAGCTGTTTTTT. This gives the protein CASSEGVAGQTGELFF.

The V call is TRBV30, the J call TRBJ1-1; TRBD1 agrees at 8 bases. This CDR3 has 18 residues. Germline V CDR1 and CDR2: GTSNPN, SVGIG (reference sequence). V trimming: 1 base; J trimming: 0 bases; junction bases outside the gene matches: 13. The CDR3 loop is CAWSAYLQGVHLNTEAFF. The CDR3 region has the DNA TGTGCCTGGAGTGCCTACCTACAGGGGGTACACCTGAACACTGAAGCTTTCTTT.

The chain combines TRBV6-6 with TRBJ2-7; D is uncertain. V lost 0 bases to trimming and J lost 3 bases, with 6 bases between them. CDR3 length: 13 amino acids. CDR1 is MNHNY, CDR2 SVGAGI, per germline (reference sequence). CDR3 sequence: CASSYSTGYEQYF. CDR3 nucleotide sequence: TGTGCCAGCAGTTACTCGACGGGCTACGAGCAGTACTTC.

V and J are TRBV7-3 and TRBJ2-3, with unresolved D. Germline V CDR1 and CDR2: SGHTA, FQGTGA. This CDR3 comprises 13 residues. V gave up 6 bases and J gave up 6 bases, with 13 bases separating them. The CDR3 DNA follows: TGTGCCAGCAGACCTACCCACGGGGATACGCAGTATTTT. Its protein is CASRPTHGDTQYF.

CDR3: CASSPGLLANEQFF. The CDR3 coding sequence is TGTGCCAGCAGCCCGGGACTACTCGCCAATGAGCAGTTCTTC. V gene TRBV9 combines with J gene TRBJ2-1, with 7 bases identical to TRBD2. The germline V gene has CDR1 SGDLS and CDR2 YYNGEE. Trimming took 4 bases from V and 6 from J; bases not matched to a gene: 7. This CDR3 spans 14 amino acids.

This clone has just a few counts. The chain uses TRBV15 and TRBJ1-1, with D maybe TRBD1 (6 bases). This CDR3 has 16 amino acids. The V end was cut by 3 bases, the J end by 2 bases, with 16 bases between. Germline V gives CDR1 LNHNV, CDR2 YYDKDF (reference sequence). CDR3 bases: TGTGCCACCAGCAGGGGCCCCGGGACACCTAACACTGAAGCTTTCTTT. Translation: CATSRGPGTPNTEAFF. The full variable domain, with the rest looked up from reference TRBV15 and TRBJ1-1, is DAMVIQNPRYQVTQFGKPVTLSCSQTLNHNVMYWYQQKSSQAPKLLFHYYDKDFNNEADTPDNFQSRRPNTSFCFLDIRSPGLGDTAMYLCATSRGPGTPNTEAFFGQGTRLTVV.

Notes on this clone: Other DNA sequences in the same sample also yield this CDR3. This chain links TRBV25-1 with TRBJ1-2, with D hard to call. Trimming left V 0 bases short and J 6 bases short, with 8 bases between. The V gene's germline CDR1 is MGHDK and CDR2 SYGVNS. CDR3 size: 13 residues. CDR3 residues: CASSEYKGDGYTF. The CDR3 bases are TGTGCCAGCAGTGAATATAAGGGAGATGGCTACACCTTC.

The V call is TRBV5-1, the J call TRBJ2-7; a possible D gene is TRBD1 (5 bases). Germline V lookup: CDR1 SGHRS, CDR2 YFSETQ. V lost 2 bases to trimming and J lost 5 bases, with 11 bases between them. This CDR3 has 13 residues. The CDR3 loop is CASSFKGDNEQYF. DNA of the CDR3: TGCGCCAGCAGCTTTAAAGGGGATAACGAGCAGTACTTC.

CDR3 sequence (DNA): TGTGCCATCAGTGGAGGGGGTTGGGATGCTTTCTTT. This encodes CAISGGGWDAFF. The chain combines TRBV10-3 with TRBJ1-1; D is perhaps TRBD1 (6 bases). CDR1 ENHRY and CDR2 SYGVKD come from the germline V gene. The CDR3 has 12 residues. Trimming took 4 bases from V and 11 from J, leaving 14 bases between them.

V is TRBV18 and J is TRBJ2-1; 10 nucleotides align to TRBD1. Trimming took 2 bases from V and 7 from J; bases not matched to a gene: 8. The CDR3 has 16 residues. Looked up from germline, CDR1 is KGHSH and CDR2 is LQKENI. The DNA for the CDR3 is TGTGCCAGCTCACCAACGCCGGGACAGGGGTTTAATGAGCAGTTCTTC. This sequence encodes CASSPTPGQGFNEQFF.

The chain recombines TRBV9 with TRBJ2-5; 7 bases match TRBD2. CDR3 size: 13 residues. Germline V CDR1 and CDR2: SGDLS, YYNGEE. The V and J ends lost 7 bases and 5 bases, in that order; junction bases with no gene match: 8. DNA for the CDR3: TGTGCCAGCGGGGGAGGGTTCTTTGAGACCCAGTACTTC. Its protein product is CASGGGFFETQYF. The variable domain in full, with the rest retrieved from reference TRBV9 and TRBJ2-5, is DSGVTQTPKHLITATGQRVTLRCSPRSGDLSVYWYQQSLDQGLQFLIQYYNGEERAKGNILERFSAQQFPDLHSELNLSSLELGDSALYFCASGGGFFETQYFGPGTRLLVL.

This chain uses TRBV30 with TRBJ2-2; tentative D call: TRBD2 (7 bases). This CDR3 spans 15 amino acids. Trimming stripped 5 bases from V and 6 bases from J, with 19 bases between. Per germline, CDR1 GTSNPN and CDR2 SVGIG (reference sequence). The CDR3 here is CAWLMGGREAGELFF. The CDR3 DNA sequence: TGTGCCTGGTTAATGGGGGGGCGCGAGGCCGGGGAGCTGTTTTTT.

The chain recombines TRBV5-4 with TRBJ1-3; D possibly corresponds to TRBD1 (6 bases). V was pared by 2 bases and J by 3 bases, with 15 bases between. The CDR3 spans 16 residues. The germline gives CDR1 SGHNT, CDR2 YYREEE (reference sequence). CDR3 DNA sequence: TGTGCCAGCAGCTTCGGGACACCCGCTTTTGGAAACACCATATATTTT. Encoded protein: CASSFGTPAFGNTIYF.

The chain combines TRBV9 with TRBJ2-2; D is ambiguous. Deletions cut 0 bases from V and 3 bases from J, with 21 bases between. The CDR3 totals 19 residues. Germline loops: CDR1 SGDLS, CDR2 YYNGEE. The CDR3 loop is CASSVVERTGIWDTGELFF. CDR3 DNA sequence: TGTGCCAGCAGCGTAGTGGAGAGAACTGGAATATGGGACACCGGGGAGCTGTTTTTT.

The CDR3 DNA reads as TGTGCCAGCAGGAGACAGTCCGCTAGCACAGATACGCAGTATTTT. Its translation is CASRRQSASTDTQYF. The chain links TRBV27 to TRBJ2-3, with D tentatively TRBD1 (5 bases). Trimming took 6 bases from V and 0 from J, leaving 13 bases between them. CDR3 length: 15 residues. CDR1 and CDR2 (germline): MNHEY, SMNVEV (reference sequence).

CDR3 coding DNA: TGTGCCAGCAGCTTAGGGTCCACATCGGGCTATGGCTACACCTTC. The encoded protein is CASSLGSTSGYGYTF. The chain couples TRBV11-1 to TRBJ1-2; no firm D call. CDR1 is SGHAT, CDR2 FQDESV, per germline (reference sequence). The V end was cut by 1 base, the J end by 4 bases, with 13 bases between. The CDR3 length is 15 residues.

This clone showed up just a few times. The rearrangement uses TRBV5-4 and TRBJ1-2, with 9 positions matching TRBD1. The ends lost 4 bases at V and 2 bases at J; junction bases unmatched: 3. The CDR3 covers 14 residues. Germline values: CDR1 SGHNT, CDR2 YYREEE (reference sequence). This CDR3 reads CASSRTGENYGYTF. In DNA form, the CDR3 reads TGTGCCAGCAGCCGGACAGGGGAGAACTATGGCTACACCTTC.

The J gene is TRBJ2-1, the V gene TRBV28, with 9 bases identical to TRBD2. The CDR3 covers 14 residues. V shed 2 bases and J 6 bases; nucleotides not matched to a gene: 2. CDR1 and CDR2 from the germline V gene are MDHEN and SYDVKM. The DNA for the CDR3 is TGTGCCAGCAGTTTACTGACTAGCGGCAATGAGCAGTTCTTC. This gives the protein CASSLLTSGNEQFF.

In DNA form, the CDR3 reads TGTGCCAGCAGTGAACCCCGGTTGGGCATCCAAGAGACCCAGTACTTC. Translating it yields CASSEPRLGIQETQYF. The chain employs TRBV6-1 and TRBJ2-5; D call uncertain. Between the trimmed V and J ends, which lost 2 bases and 1 base, there was a span of 14 bases. Germline-derived CDR1 and CDR2 are MNHNS and SASEGT. The CDR3 totals 16 residues.

The gene calls are TRBV5-4 and TRBJ2-7, with TRBD2 matching 7 bases. The V and J ends lost 2 bases and 2 bases, in that order; junction bases with no gene match: 16. The CDR3 is 18 residues long. The germline V gene has CDR1 SGHNT and CDR2 YYREEE (reference sequence). The CDR3 here is CASSFDARVSGPTYEQYF. The CDR3 nucleotides are TGTGCCAGCAGCTTTGACGCGAGGGTTAGCGGGCCTACCTACGAGCAGTACTTC.